Listed below are T cell receptor beta chains from one sample, sequenced in a study of Tregs in tolerant kidney transplant recipients. The table came from immunoSEQ multiplex PCR; TCRdb's copy has only in-frame clones and leaves some out. The sample contains 74,000 or so clones, more than 85% of which appear only once. Sequencing was performed on CD4+ T cells from blood (PBMCs), taken 24 months after the transplant. These receptors were taken from a human patient who received a combined kidney and bone marrow transplant. Some T cells may be supplied by the graft donor. Both conserved end residues are part of each CDR3. A D gene is named only where the DNA matches it firmly. Clone size, where shown, is once, few, many, or a class for clones that have expanded.

>few|.|TRBJ1-5|TRBV4-3
TGCGCCAGCAGCCCATCCGGGGGGCCGAAGAATCAGCCCCAGCATTTT
CASSPSGGPKNQPQHF
>.|.|TRBJ1-1|TRBV19
TGTGCCAGTAGTGAAACGACAGGAACCGTTATGAACACTGAAGCTTTCTTT
CASSETTGTVMNTEAFF
>once|TRBD2|TRBJ2-7|TRBV11-3
TGTGCCAGCAGCTGGGGACTAGCGGGAGAAGTACCCTACGAGCAGTACTTC
CASSWGLAGEVPYEQYF
>.|TRBD2|TRBJ2-1|TRBV4-1
TGCGCCAGCAGCCCTGGACTAGCGGGGGTCAGCTCCTACAATGAGCAGTTCTTC
CASSPGLAGVSSYNEQFF
>.|.|TRBJ1-5|TRBV28
TGTGCCAGCAGTTCTCCCGGCTGGACAGCATATAGCAATCAGCCCCAGCATTTT
CASSSPGWTAYSNQPQHF
>few|TRBD1|TRBJ1-4|TRBV6-6
TGTGCCAGCAGAAAACAGGGGGAGGCTGAAAAACTGTTTTTT
CASRKQGEAEKLFF
>.|TRBD2|TRBJ2-5|TRBV12-5
TGTGCTAGTGGTTTGGTACGAGGGACTAGCGGGAGGGCCCAAGAGACCCAGTACTTC
CASGLVRGTSGRAQETQYF
>few|TRBD1|TRBJ2-2|TRBV15
TGTGCCACCAGCACACTACGGGGACAGGGGCGGATCGGGGAGCTGTTTTTT
CATSTLRGQGRIGELFF
>.|TRBD2|TRBJ2-1|TRBV2
TGTGCCAGCCAGGCAAGCGGGAGCCGAAATGAGCAGTTCTTC
CASQASGSRNEQFF
>.|.|TRBJ1-2|TRBV30
TGTGCCTGGAGTCTACAGAACTATGGCTACACCTTC
CAWSLQNYGYTF
>.|TRBD2|TRBJ2-7|TRBV5-4
TGTGCCAGCAGCTTGGGGGGCGGGGGAGGGCCTTACGAGCAGTACTTC
CASSLGGGGGPYEQYF
>.|.|TRBJ2-5|TRBV7-2
TGTGCCAGCAGCTTATGGGGCATGGAGTTAGAGACCCAGTACTTC
CASSLWGMELETQYF
>once|TRBD2|TRBJ2-1|TRBV7-7
TGTGCCTCTAGCGGGGGCTCCTACAATGAGCAGTTCTTC
CASSGGSYNEQFF
>.|TRBD1|TRBJ2-7|TRBV6-5
TGTGCCAGCAGTCCCCGGACAGGGGAAGCGGAGCAGTACTTC
CASSPRTGEAEQYF
>once|.|TRBJ2-1|TRBV27
TGTGCCAGCAGTTTATCCCCCCCTACTAGCCGTATCTACAATGAGCAGTTCTTC
CASSLSPPTSRIYNEQFF
>.|TRBD1|TRBJ1-5|TRBV14
TGTGCCAGCAGCCCGGGGACAGGCGCTAATCAGCCCCAGCATTTT
CASSPGTGANQPQHF
>.|TRBD1|TRBJ1-3|TRBV5-6
TGTGCCAGCAGCTTATGGCACGCAGGGGGCAACGGAAACACCATATATTTT
CASSLWHAGGNGNTIYF
>.|TRBD1|TRBJ1-2|TRBV7-2
TGTGCCAGCAGCTCGGACAGGTTCAGCCCCTACTATGGCTACACCTTC
CASSSDRFSPYYGYTF
>.|.|TRBJ2-7|TRBV7-9
TGTGCCAGCAGATTAGGCAGGCCCTTCACCTACGAGCAGTACTTC
CASRLGRPFTYEQYF
>.|TRBD1|TRBJ1-3|TRBV28
TGTGCCAGCAGCCCCATTTCTGGACAGGGACGAAACACCATATATTTT
CASSPISGQGRNTIYF
>.|.|TRBJ1-2|TRBV19
TGTGCCAGTACAACAGCTTCAGATGGCTACACCTTC
CASTTASDGYTF
>.|TRBD2|TRBJ2-3|TRBV4-1
TGCGCCAGCAGCCTGGGACTAGCGGGGGCTAGCACAGATACGCAGTATTTT
CASSLGLAGASTDTQYF
>.|TRBD1|TRBJ1-4|TRBV6-1
TGTGCCAGCAGTGAAGGGGGACAGGGCGGTGAAAAACTGTTTTTT
CASSEGGQGGEKLFF
>.|.|TRBJ2-7|TRBV14
TGTGCCAGCAGCCAAGATCGCGGGTGGCACGAGCAGTACTTC
CASSQDRGWHEQYF
>.|TRBD1|TRBJ2-3|TRBV19
TGTGCCAGTAGTATAAGCAGGGGGCTGAGGGATACGCAGTATTTT
CASSISRGLRDTQYF
>.|.|TRBJ1-4|TRBV30
TGTGCCTGGACTGGACTGGGTGAAAAACTGTTTTTT
CAWTGLGEKLFF
>.|TRBD2|TRBJ2-2|TRBV6-6
TGTGCCAGCAGTTACGGGCTAGCGGGAGCCACCGGGGAGCTGTTTTTT
CASSYGLAGATGELFF
>.|TRBD2|TRBJ2-7|TRBV11-3
TGTGCCAGCAGCGATTACAGCGGGAGGACCTCCTACGAGCAGTACTTC
CASSDYSGRTSYEQYF
>few|TRBD1|TRBJ1-1|TRBV2
TGTGCCAGCAGTGTAGGGACAGGGGACACTGAAGCTTTCTTT
CASSVGTGDTEAFF
>.|TRBD1|TRBJ1-1|TRBV5-1
TGCGCCAGCAGCGTGACAGGGCGGTGGACTGAAGCTTTCTTT
CASSVTGRWTEAFF
>.|TRBD2|TRBJ2-2|TRBV19
TGTGCCAGTAGTAATCCAGGGAGGGCAGGCCAAGGGACCGGGGAGCTGTTTTTT
CASSNPGRAGQGTGELFF
>.|.|TRBJ1-6|TRBV27
TGTGCCAGCAGTTTATGGAGCTCCTATAATTCACCCCTCCACTTT
CASSLWSSYNSPLHF
>.|.|TRBJ2-1|TRBV12-5
TGTGCTAGTGCTTGGGGGCAGGGGTCGAGCAATGAGCAGTTCTTC
CASAWGQGSSNEQFF
>.|TRBD1|TRBJ1-5|TRBV27
TGTGCCAGCAGTCGGGACAGTAGCAATCAGCCCCAGCATTTT
CASSRDSSNQPQHF
>.|TRBD1|TRBJ1-5|TRBV5-4
TGTGCCAGCAGCATCCCGCCGGGACAGGGATCACAGCCCCAGCATTTT
CASSIPPGQGSQPQHF
>.|TRBD1|TRBJ2-2|TRBV19
TGTGCCAGTACCCCGACAGGGGGATCGAACACCGGGGAGCTGTTTTTT
CASTPTGGSNTGELFF
>.|.|TRBJ2-2|TRBV7-9
TGTGCCAGCAGCTTGACTACGGGAATCGGGGAGCTGTTTTTT
CASSLTTGIGELFF
>.|TRBD1|TRBJ2-1|TRBV7-2
TGTGCCAGCAGCTTGGGTGACAGGGAAACAAGAAATGAGCAGTTCTTC
CASSLGDRETRNEQFF
>.|.|TRBJ1-6|TRBV7-9
TGTGCCAGCAGCTTAGTACTCAATTCACCCCTCCACTTT
CASSLVLNSPLHF
>.|TRBD1|TRBJ1-3|TRBV19
TGTGCCAGTAGTGCCAACCGGGACAGGGTAGTCACCATATATTTT
CASSANRDRVVTIYF
>.|.|TRBJ1-3|TRBV18
TGTGCCAGCTCAGGTTCCGGGACAAACTCTGGAAACACCATATATTTT
CASSGSGTNSGNTIYF
>.|.|TRBJ2-5|TRBV7-3
TGTGCCAGCAGCTTACGGGGGCTAGCGGAAGAGACCCAGTACTTC
CASSLRGLAEETQYF
>few|TRBD2|TRBJ2-2|TRBV5-6
TGTGCCAGCAGCCTTAGCGGGAGAAGCACCGGGGAGCTGTTTTTT
CASSLSGRSTGELFF
>.|TRBD1|TRBJ1-2|TRBV5-4
TGTGCCAGCAGCCCGACAGGGGAATATGGCTACACCTTC
CASSPTGEYGYTF
>.|.|TRBJ2-3|TRBV6-1
TGTGCCAGCAGGGAGGGACGGAGCACAGATACGCAGTATTTT
CASREGRSTDTQYF
>.|.|TRBJ2-2|TRBV13
TGTGCCAGCAGCTTTCCGGAGGCCGGGGAGCTGTTTTTT
CASSFPEAGELFF
>.|.|TRBJ1-1|TRBV19
TGTGCCAGTAGTCGGGACACACAGAACACTGAAGCTTTCTTT
CASSRDTQNTEAFF
>.|TRBD2|TRBJ2-7|TRBV7-2
TGTGCCAGCAGCTTAGGGGGCAGCGGGAGTGGGTACGAGCAGTACTTC
CASSLGGSGSGYEQYF
>.|TRBD2|TRBJ2-1|TRBV29-1
TGCAGCGTTGAAGGGCCAGCGGGAGGACACAATGAGCAGTTCTTC
CSVEGPAGGHNEQFF
>.|.|TRBJ2-4|TRBV30
TGTGCCTGGATCCAAAGGGGCCACGGAAACATTCAGTACTTC
CAWIQRGHGNIQYF
>.|.|TRBJ2-1|TRBV19
TGTGCCAGTAGTATAGACGTAGGGCGAGGGGGTTACAATGAGCAGTTCTTC
CASSIDVGRGGYNEQFF
>.|TRBD1|TRBJ1-1|TRBV5-5
TGTGCCAGCAGCCTCCAGGGGGTCGCCACTGAAGCTTTCTTT
CASSLQGVATEAFF
>once|TRBD1|TRBJ2-7|TRBV6-5
TGTGCCAGCAGCCGTCCAGGGGGCCTCTCCTACGAGCAGTACTTC
CASSRPGGLSYEQYF
>.|.|TRBJ1-1|TRBV5-5
TGTGCCAGCAGCTCCAGGGTAGGCACTGAAGCTTTCTTT
CASSSRVGTEAFF
>.|.|TRBJ1-3|TRBV9
TGTGCCAGCAGCCCTTATCACGGGACTGGAAACACCATATATTTT
CASSPYHGTGNTIYF
>.|TRBD2|TRBJ2-1|TRBV7-3
TGTGCCAGCAGCGTAGCGGGACCCTACAATGAGCAGTTCTTC
CASSVAGPYNEQFF
>.|TRBD2|TRBJ2-5|TRBV5-1
TGCGCCAGCAGCTCCGGACTAGCGGGAGACTCGGAGACCCAGTACTTC
CASSSGLAGDSETQYF
>.|TRBD2|TRBJ2-3|TRBV11-2
TGTGCCAGCAGCTTAGGGCTAGCGGGAAGCACAGATACGCAGTATTTT
CASSLGLAGSTDTQYF
>few|.|TRBJ2-7|TRBV6-6
TGTGCCAGCAGTTACGAAGCGAGCGGGTTCTACGAGCAGTACTTC
CASSYEASGFYEQYF
>.|TRBD1|TRBJ2-7|TRBV6-5
TGTGCCAGCAGTTACTCGTTCAGGGGGACCCCCTACGAGCAGTACTTC
CASSYSFRGTPYEQYF